This TCR beta chain stems from a study of OX40 agonist ivuxolimab in advanced cancers. Study in general: A male proportion of about 80% was recorded, with mean age around 64 years and range about 23 to 80.

Study-level points and caveats: Blood T cells, both CD4+ and CD8+, expanded clonally by week 6 at 0.1 to 3.0 mg/kg. The mean number of expanded clones was higher in CD8+ T cells than in CD4+.

In regard to this clone: Its target is unknown.

Profiled with immunoSEQ multiplex PCR; TCRdb holds only in-frame clones, not every one. The table has tens of thousands of clones, about 93% seen once; the top ten hold approximately 0.3%. The cohort excluded patients with autoimmune disease history or systemic immunosuppression. Germline V gene sequence: CDR1 LNHDA, CDR2 SQIVND (reference sequence). Trimming pared 1 base from V and 4 bases from J, leaving 9 bases between. The CDR3 extends over 14 amino acids. The chain carries TRBV19 and TRBJ2-3, with D possibly being TRBD2 (6 bases). The sequence came from an adult with an advanced solid tumor such as melanoma, head and neck, liver or kidney cancer. The sequenced sample was CD4+ or CD8+ T cells sorted from blood, obtained in a trial of the OX40 agonist ivuxolimab. CDR3 protein: CASSIAPSADTQYF. In DNA, the CDR3 is TGTGCCAGTAGTATAGCTCCTAGCGCAGATACGCAGTATTTT.